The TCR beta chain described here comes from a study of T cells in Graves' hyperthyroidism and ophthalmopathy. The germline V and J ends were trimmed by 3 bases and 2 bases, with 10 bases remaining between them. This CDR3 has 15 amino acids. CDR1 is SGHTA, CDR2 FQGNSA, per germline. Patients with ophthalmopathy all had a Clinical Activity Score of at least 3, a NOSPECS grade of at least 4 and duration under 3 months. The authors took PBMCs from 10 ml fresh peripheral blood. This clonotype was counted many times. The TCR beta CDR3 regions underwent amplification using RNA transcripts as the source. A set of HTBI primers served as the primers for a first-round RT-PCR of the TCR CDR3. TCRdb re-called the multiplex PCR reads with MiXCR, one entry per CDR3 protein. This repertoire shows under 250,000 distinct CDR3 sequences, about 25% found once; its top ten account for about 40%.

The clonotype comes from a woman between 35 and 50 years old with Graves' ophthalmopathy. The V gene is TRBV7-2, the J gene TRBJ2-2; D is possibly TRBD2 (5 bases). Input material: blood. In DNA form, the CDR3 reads TGTGCCAGCAGCTTCATAGCGTCAAACACCGGGGAGCTGTTTTTT. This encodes CASSFIASNTGELFF.